This paragraph reports one T cell receptor beta chain. Its matching antigen is unknown. This specimen belongs to a study of long-term antiretroviral therapy in people with HIV. Investigators performed immunoSEQ version v3.0 at survey level. Sequencing was performed with immunoSEQ multiplex PCR; in TCRdb, only in-frame clones are kept and a portion is missing. The sample has around 20,000 clones, 80% to 85% seen once. V lost 1 base and J 0 bases, leaving 13 bases between the germline ends. Per the germline V gene, CDR1 is SGHTA and CDR2 is FQGNSA. The CDR3 is made up of 17 amino acids. The study, taken as a whole, reports: Whereas controls had wider CDR3 length ranges, HIV repertoires had narrower ones. Drawn between about 2004 and 2018, the blood was possibly obtained under older ART regimens. Pre-ART expanded clones dominated the repertoire at every time point.

The sample consisted of unsorted PBMCs, taken 0.1 years before starting antiretroviral therapy. The sequence was collected from a man aged 40-49 years with HIV. The chain combines TRBV7-2 with TRBJ2-4; D may match TRBD1 or TRBD2 (6 bases each). CDR3 region: CASSLGSGGPAKNIQYF. The CDR3 nucleotides are TGTGCCAGCAGCTTAGGGTCCGGGGGCCCAGCCAAAAACATTCAGTACTTC.